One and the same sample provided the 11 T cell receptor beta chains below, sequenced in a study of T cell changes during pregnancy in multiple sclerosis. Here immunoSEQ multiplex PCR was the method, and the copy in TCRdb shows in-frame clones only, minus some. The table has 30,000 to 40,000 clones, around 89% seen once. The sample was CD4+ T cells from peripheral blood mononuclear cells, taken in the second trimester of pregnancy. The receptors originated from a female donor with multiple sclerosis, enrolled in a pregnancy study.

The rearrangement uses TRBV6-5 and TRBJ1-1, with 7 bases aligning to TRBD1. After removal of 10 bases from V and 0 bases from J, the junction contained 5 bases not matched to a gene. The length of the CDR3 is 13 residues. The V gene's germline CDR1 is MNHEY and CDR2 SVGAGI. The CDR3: CAIRQGMNTEAFF. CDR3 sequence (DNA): TGTGCCATCCGACAGGGCATGAACACTGAAGCTTTCTTT.

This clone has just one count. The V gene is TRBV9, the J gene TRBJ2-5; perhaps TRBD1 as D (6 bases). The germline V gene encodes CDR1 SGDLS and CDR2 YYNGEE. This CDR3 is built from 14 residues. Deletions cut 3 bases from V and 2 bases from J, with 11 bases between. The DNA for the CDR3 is TGTGCCAGCAGCGGAGGGGGTGTACAAGAGACCCAGTACTTC. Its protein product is CASSGGGVQETQYF. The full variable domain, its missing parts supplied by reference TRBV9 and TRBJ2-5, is DSGVTQTPKHLITATGQRVTLRCSPRSGDLSVYWYQQSLDQGLQFLIQYYNGEERAKGNILERFSAQQFPDLHSELNLSSLELGDSALYFCASSGGGVQETQYFGPGTRLLVL.

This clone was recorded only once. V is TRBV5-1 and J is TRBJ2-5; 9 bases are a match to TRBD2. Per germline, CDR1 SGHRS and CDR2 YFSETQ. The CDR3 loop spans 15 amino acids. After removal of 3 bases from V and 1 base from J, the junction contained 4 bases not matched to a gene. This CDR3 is CASSWPSGTQETQYF. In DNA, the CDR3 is TGCGCCAGCAGCTGGCCTAGCGGGACCCAAGAGACCCAGTACTTC.

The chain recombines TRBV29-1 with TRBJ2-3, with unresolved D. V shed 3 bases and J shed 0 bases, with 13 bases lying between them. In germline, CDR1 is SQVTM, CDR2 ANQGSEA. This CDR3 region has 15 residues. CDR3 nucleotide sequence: TGCAGCGTTGATCGCGATGCCTTTAGCACAGATACGCAGTATTTT. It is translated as CSVDRDAFSTDTQYF.

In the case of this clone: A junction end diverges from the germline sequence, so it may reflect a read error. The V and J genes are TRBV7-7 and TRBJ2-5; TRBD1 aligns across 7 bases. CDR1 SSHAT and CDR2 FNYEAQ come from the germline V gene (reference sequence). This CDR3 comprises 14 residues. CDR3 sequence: CASSLGTEKETQYF. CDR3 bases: TGTGCTAGCAGCTTAGGGACAGAAAAAGAGACCCAGTACTTC.

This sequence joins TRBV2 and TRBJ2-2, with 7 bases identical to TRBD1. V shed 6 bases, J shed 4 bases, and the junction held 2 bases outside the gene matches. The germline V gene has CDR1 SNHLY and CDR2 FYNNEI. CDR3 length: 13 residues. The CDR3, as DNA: TGTGCCAGCAGGGGACAGCTCACCGGGGAGCTGTTTTTT. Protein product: CASRGQLTGELFF.

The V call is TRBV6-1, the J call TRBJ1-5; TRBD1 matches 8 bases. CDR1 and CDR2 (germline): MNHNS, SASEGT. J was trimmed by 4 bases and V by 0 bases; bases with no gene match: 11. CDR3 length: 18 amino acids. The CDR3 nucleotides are TGTGCCAGCAGTGAAGCGCGGGTTTGGGGACAGGAGAATCAGCCCCAGCATTTT. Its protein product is CASSEARVWGQENQPQHF.

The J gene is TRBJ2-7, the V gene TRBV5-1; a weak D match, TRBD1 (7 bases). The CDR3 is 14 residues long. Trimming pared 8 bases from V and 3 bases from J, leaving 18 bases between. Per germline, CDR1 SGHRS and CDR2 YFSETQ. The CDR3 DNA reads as TGCGCCAGTAGGGCGGGGACAGCCTACTACGAGCAGTACTTC. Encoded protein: CASRAGTAYYEQYF.

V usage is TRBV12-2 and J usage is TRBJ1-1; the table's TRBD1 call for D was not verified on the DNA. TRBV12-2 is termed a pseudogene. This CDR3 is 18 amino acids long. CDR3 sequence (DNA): TGTGCAAGTCGCCCCTTACGGACAGGGGGAAGCAAAAACACTGAAGCTTTCTTT. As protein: CASRPLRTGGSKNTEAFF.

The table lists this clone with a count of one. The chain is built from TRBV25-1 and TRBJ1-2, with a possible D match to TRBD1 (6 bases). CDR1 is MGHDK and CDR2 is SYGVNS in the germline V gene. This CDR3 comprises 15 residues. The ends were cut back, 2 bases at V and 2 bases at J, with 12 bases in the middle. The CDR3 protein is CASSEAGTPNYGYTF. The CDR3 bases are TGTGCCAGCAGTGAAGCCGGGACACCGAACTATGGCTACACCTTC.

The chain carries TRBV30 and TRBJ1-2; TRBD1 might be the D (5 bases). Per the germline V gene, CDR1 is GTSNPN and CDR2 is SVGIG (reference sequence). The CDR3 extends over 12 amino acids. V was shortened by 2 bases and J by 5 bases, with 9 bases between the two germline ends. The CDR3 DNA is TGTGCCTGGAGTCCGGGACTTTATGGCTACACCTTC. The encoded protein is CAWSPGLYGYTF.